Listed here is a single T cell receptor beta chain. This sample is part of a study of blood T cell repertoires in COVID-19. Study as a whole: Material from acute and convalescent COVID-19 was sourced from the United States, Italy and Spain.

Original handling: Amplification from reference gene primers served as the basis for estimated nucleated cell counts. Clones were read by immunoSEQ multiplex PCR, and TCRdb kept only the in-frame ones, dropping some. Clonal size and the V and J genes are those of that table, whereas D and trimming came from the DNA. The data contain hundreds of thousands of clones, 86% of them singletons. J gave up 6 bases and V 0 bases, and 14 bases lay outside the gene matches. This CDR3 comprises 17 residues. Per germline, CDR1 LGHDT and CDR2 YNNKEL (reference sequence). This clonotype was obtained from a woman aged 25 to 39 with active or convalescent COVID-19. Sample: peripheral blood. This chain connects TRBV3-1 (or the pseudogene TRBV3-2) to TRBJ2-7; 7 nucleotides agree with TRBD2. CDR3 sequence (DNA): TGTGCCAGCAGCCAAGATTTGGGGGGTCTAGCGGCTCTCGAGCAGTACTTC. Protein product: CASSQDLGGLAALEQYF.